This is a list of T cell receptor beta chains from one sample in a study of blood T cell repertoires in COVID-19. Sequencing used immunoSEQ multiplex PCR; TCRdb keeps in-frame clones, though not all of them. The sample carries around 30,000 clones, roughly 88% recorded once. The sequenced material came from peripheral blood. Receptors originate from a human donor in a cohort sampled during active COVID-19. CDR3s leave out the opening cysteine and the closing phenylalanine or tryptophan.

v_call: TRBV27; cdr3_aa: ASSLTRGSGVSYEQY
v_call: TRBV10-1; cdr3_aa: ASSGMERGAADTQY
v_call: TRBV7-2; cdr3_aa: ASSLVTLNTEAF
v_call: TRBV5-6; cdr3_aa: ASSEGTRGNQPQH
v_call: TRBV29-1; cdr3_aa: SAKTAIYGYT
v_call: TRBV5-4; cdr3_aa: ASSLWPGLGGYT
v_call: TRBV3-1/TRBV3-2; cdr3_aa: ASSPSPLTGPGTEAF
v_call: TRBV18; cdr3_aa: ASSPLSDRGPIPNEQF
v_call: TRBV5-4; cdr3_aa: ASSFETGGPGELF
v_call: TRBV6-6; cdr3_aa: ASSSRTVGSPLH
v_call: TRBV10-3; cdr3_aa: AILGGTRGAGELF
v_call: TRBV28; cdr3_aa: ASRGQGSSSYEQY
v_call: TRBV9; cdr3_aa: ASSSRGGNEQF
v_call: TRBV6-5; cdr3_aa: ASGVGTSVTGELF
v_call: TRBV19; cdr3_aa: ASSEWGLNQPQH
v_call: TRBV18; cdr3_aa: ASSPTRGGLETQY
v_call: TRBV4-1; cdr3_aa: ASSQGVLETQY
v_call: TRBV5-1; cdr3_aa: ASSVWTGPGQAQY
v_call: TRBV5-6; cdr3_aa: ASSPRDRSDYGYT
v_call: TRBV9; cdr3_aa: ASQEGLSSGNTIY
v_call: TRBV7-6; cdr3_aa: ASSLSGENIQY
v_call: TRBV6-2/TRBV6-3; cdr3_aa: ASSWGTGEYNEQF
v_call: TRBV6-5; cdr3_aa: ASSYSWTGDYGYT